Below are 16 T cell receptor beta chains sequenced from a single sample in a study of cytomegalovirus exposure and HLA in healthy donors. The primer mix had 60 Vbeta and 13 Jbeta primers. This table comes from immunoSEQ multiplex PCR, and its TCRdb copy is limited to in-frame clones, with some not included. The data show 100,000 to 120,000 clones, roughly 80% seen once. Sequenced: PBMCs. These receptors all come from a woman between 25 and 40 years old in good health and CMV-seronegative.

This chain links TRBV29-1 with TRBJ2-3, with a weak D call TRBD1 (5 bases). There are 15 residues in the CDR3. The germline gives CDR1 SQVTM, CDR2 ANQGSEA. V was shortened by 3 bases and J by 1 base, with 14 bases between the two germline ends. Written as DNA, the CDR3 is TGCAGCGTTGAGGGGCTAGAGTCGGGCACAGATACGCAGTATTTT. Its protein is CSVEGLESGTDTQYF.

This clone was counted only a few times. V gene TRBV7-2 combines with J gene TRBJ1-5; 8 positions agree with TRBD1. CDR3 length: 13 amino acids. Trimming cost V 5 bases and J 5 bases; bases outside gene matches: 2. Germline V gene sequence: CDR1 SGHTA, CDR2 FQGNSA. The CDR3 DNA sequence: TGTGCCAGCAGCGTCAGGGGGCATCAGCCCCAGCATTTT. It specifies CASSVRGHQPQHF.

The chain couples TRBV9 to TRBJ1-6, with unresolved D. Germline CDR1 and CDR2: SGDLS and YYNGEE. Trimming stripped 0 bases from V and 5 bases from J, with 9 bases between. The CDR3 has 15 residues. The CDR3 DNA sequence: TGTGCCAGCAGCGTAGACAGCCTTCATAATTCACCCCTCCACTTT. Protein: CASSVDSLHNSPLHF. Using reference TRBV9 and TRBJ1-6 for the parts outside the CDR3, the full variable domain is DSGVTQTPKHLITATGQRVTLRCSPRSGDLSVYWYQQSLDQGLQFLIQYYNGEERAKGNILERFSAQQFPDLHSELNLSSLELGDSALYFCASSVDSLHNSPLHFGNGTRLTVT.

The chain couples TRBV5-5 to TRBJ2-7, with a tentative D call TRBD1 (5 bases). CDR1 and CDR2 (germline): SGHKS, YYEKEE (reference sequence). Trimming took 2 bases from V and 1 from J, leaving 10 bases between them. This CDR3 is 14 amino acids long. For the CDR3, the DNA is TGTGCCAGCAGCTTCAGGGTCGAGTCCTACGAGCAGTACTTC. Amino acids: CASSFRVESYEQYF.

CDR3 coding DNA: TGCGCCAGCAGCTTGGGACAAAGGTACGAGCAGTACTTC. This gives the protein CASSLGQRYEQYF. The V and J genes are TRBV5-1 and TRBJ2-7; D unresolved. V was pared by 0 bases and J by 4 bases, with 8 bases between. CDR1 SGHRS and CDR2 YFSETQ come from the germline V gene. The CDR3 is made up of 13 amino acids.

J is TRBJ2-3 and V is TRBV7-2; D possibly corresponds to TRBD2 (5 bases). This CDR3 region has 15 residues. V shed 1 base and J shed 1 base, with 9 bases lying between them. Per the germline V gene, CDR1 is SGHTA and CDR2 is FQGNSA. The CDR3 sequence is CASSLGSGRTDTQYF. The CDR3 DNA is TGTGCCAGCAGCTTAGGGAGCGGACGCACAGATACGCAGTATTTT.

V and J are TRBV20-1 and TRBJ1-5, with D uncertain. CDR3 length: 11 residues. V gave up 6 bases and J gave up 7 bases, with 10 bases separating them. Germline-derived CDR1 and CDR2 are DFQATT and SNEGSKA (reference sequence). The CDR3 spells CSAGLGQPQHF. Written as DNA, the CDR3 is TGCAGTGCGGGTTTGGGCCAGCCCCAGCATTTT.

CDR3 residues: CASRREGGEQYF. The CDR3 nucleotides read TGTGCCAGCAGAAGGGAGGGTGGGGAGCAGTACTTC. This rearrangement joins TRBV6-5 to TRBJ2-7; the match to TRBD2 covers 7 bases. There are 12 residues in the CDR3. Unmatched junction bases numbered 6, after V lost 6 bases and J lost 7 bases. CDR1 MNHEY and CDR2 SVGAGI come from the germline V gene.

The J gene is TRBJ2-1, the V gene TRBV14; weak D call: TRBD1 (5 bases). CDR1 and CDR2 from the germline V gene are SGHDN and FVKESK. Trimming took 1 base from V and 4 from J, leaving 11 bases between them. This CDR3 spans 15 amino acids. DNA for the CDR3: TGTGCCAGCAGCCAAGTCAGGGTCCTTTACAATGAGCAGTTCTTC. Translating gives CASSQVRVLYNEQFF.

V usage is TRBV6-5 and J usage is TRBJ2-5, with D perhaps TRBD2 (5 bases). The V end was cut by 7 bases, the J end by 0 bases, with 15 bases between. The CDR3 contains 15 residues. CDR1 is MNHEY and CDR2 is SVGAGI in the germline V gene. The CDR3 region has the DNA TGTGCCAGCACCGGAGGAAGAGGGCACCAAGAGACCCAGTACTTC. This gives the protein CASTGGRGHQETQYF.

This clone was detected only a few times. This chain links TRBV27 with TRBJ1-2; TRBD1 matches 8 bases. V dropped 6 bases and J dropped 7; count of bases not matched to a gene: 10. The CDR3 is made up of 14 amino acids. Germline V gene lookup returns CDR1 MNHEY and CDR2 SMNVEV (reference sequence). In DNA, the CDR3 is TGTGCCAGCAGGCCCGCAGGGGGCGTATCTGGCTACACCTTC. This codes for CASRPAGGVSGYTF.

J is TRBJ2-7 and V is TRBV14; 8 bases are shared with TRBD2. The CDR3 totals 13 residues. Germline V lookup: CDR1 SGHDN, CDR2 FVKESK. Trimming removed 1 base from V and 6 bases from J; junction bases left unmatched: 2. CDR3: CASSQVRGGEQYF. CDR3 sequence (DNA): TGTGCCAGCAGCCAAGTCCGGGGGGGCGAGCAGTACTTC.

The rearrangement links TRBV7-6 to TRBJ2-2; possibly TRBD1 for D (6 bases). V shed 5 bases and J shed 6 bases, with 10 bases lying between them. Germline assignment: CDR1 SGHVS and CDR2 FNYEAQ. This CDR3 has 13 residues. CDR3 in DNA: TGTGCCAGCAGCATGGACAGACCCGGGGAGCTGTTTTTT. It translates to CASSMDRPGELFF.

Written as DNA, the CDR3 is TGTGCCAGCAGTTTGAAGACAAGTTCCGGCGAGCAGTACTTC. Translated, it gives CASSLKTSSGEQYF. The chain carries TRBV27 and TRBJ2-7, with no clear D. V was cut by 3 bases and J by 6 bases, with 15 bases left in between. The CDR3 contains 14 residues. CDR1 is MNHEY, CDR2 SMNVEV, per germline (reference sequence).

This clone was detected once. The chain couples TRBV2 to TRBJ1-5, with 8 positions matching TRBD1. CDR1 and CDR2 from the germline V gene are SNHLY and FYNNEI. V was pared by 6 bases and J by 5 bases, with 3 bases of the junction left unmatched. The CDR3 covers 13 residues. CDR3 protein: CASSGTGDQPQHF. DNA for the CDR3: TGTGCCAGCAGCGGGACAGGCGATCAGCCCCAGCATTTT.

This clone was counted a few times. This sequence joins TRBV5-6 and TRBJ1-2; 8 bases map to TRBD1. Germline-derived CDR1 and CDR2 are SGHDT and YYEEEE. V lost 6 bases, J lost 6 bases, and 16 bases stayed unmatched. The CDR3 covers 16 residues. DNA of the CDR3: TGTGCCAGCACCCAAAGCGGACAGGGTCTCCTCCATGGCTACACCTTC. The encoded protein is CASTQSGQGLLHGYTF.